These 15 T cell receptor beta chains came from one sample sequenced in a study of T cell repertoires and Cas9 in healthy adults. Produced via immunoSEQ multiplex PCR; TCRdb's table is partial and in-frame only. Here the sample spans under 25,000 clones, 90% being singletons. The sequencing sample was made of CD4+ effector T cells (CD127+, CD25-, CD137-, CD154-) from PBMCs; culture status not recorded. The receptors originated from a human donor in good health.

V and J are TRBV9 and TRBJ2-3, with D possibly TRBD2 on 5 matching bases. This CDR3 region has 16 residues. Germline loops: CDR1 SGDLS, CDR2 YYNGEE. Trimming stripped 0 bases from V and 0 bases from J, with 11 bases between. Here the CDR3 reads CASSVAEGRSTDTQYF. The CDR3 DNA reads TGTGCCAGCAGCGTAGCTGAGGGCAGAAGCACAGATACGCAGTATTTT.

The chain carries TRBV5-4 and TRBJ2-6, with D perhaps matching TRBD2 (5 bases). V lost 2 bases and J 0 bases, leaving 9 bases between the germline ends. CDR1 is SGHNT and CDR2 is YYREEE in the germline V gene (reference sequence). This CDR3 comprises 16 residues. The CDR3 loop reads CASSFGRDSGANVLTF. The CDR3, as DNA: TGTGCCAGCAGCTTCGGTCGGGACTCTGGGGCCAACGTCCTGACTTTC.

This clone was observed a single time. The chain carries TRBV18 and TRBJ2-5; no firm D call. Trimming removed 6 bases from V and 4 bases from J, with 15 bases in between. Germline V gene lookup returns CDR1 KGHSH and CDR2 LQKENI. The CDR3 consists of 14 residues. In nucleotides, the CDR3 is TGTGCCAGCTCTAGTGGACGGTCCGCAGAGACCCAGTACTTC. Amino acid sequence: CASSSGRSAETQYF.

In regard to this clone: Germline is not matched at one junction end, which may reflect a read error. V gene TRBV28 combines with J gene TRBJ2-7; the match to TRBD2 covers 14 bases. This CDR3 is built from 16 residues. Germline values: CDR1 MDHEN, CDR2 SYDVKM. Here the CDR3 DNA reads TGTGCCAGCAGCGGGACTAGCGGGGGCTGGACCTACGAGCAGTGCTTC. Amino acid sequence: CASSGTSGGWTYEQCF.

This rearrangement joins TRBV18 to TRBJ2-3, with TRBD1 matching 7 bases. This CDR3 spans 14 amino acids. Germline V gene lookup returns CDR1 KGHSH and CDR2 LQKENI. After removal of 5 bases from V and 6 bases from J, the junction contained 8 bases not matched to a gene. In DNA, the CDR3 is TGTGCCAGCTCAGCACAGGGGCGAACGGATACGCAGTATTTT. Translated: CASSAQGRTDTQYF.

A single count supports this clone. The chain employs TRBV5-4 and TRBJ1-2; perhaps TRBD1 as D (6 bases). Trimming cost V 2 bases and J 8 bases, with 19 bases left between them. Germline CDR1 is SGHNT and CDR2 is YYREEE (reference sequence). The CDR3 has 15 residues. The CDR3 coding sequence is TGTGCCAGCAGCTTAACAGGGAGGGTCGGTATGGGCTACACCTTC. It encodes CASSLTGRVGMGYTF.

V and J are TRBV4-2 and TRBJ1-6; a weak D match, TRBD1 (5 bases). Trimming stripped 0 bases from V and 13 bases from J, with 22 bases between. This CDR3 spans 17 amino acids. Germline V gives CDR1 LGHNA, CDR2 YNFKEQ. Here the CDR3 reads CASSQDRTTDRFNPLHF. The CDR3 DNA reads TGTGCCAGCAGCCAAGATAGAACGACAGACCGATTCAATCCCCTCCACTTT.

The rearrangement uses TRBV14 and TRBJ1-2; D is possibly TRBD1 (5 bases). The CDR3 is made up of 17 amino acids. With 1 base removed from V and 4 bases from J, the gap between germline ends came to 19 bases. Looked up from germline, CDR1 is SGHDN and CDR2 is FVKESK. Here the CDR3 DNA reads TGTGCCAGCAGCCAAGTTCGGCAGGGAGGTTTCTTCTATGGCTACACCTTC. This translates into CASSQVRQGGFFYGYTF.

The J gene is TRBJ2-3, the V gene TRBV2, with D possibly TRBD2 on 6 matching bases. V was cut by 4 bases and J by 5 bases, with 13 bases left in between. The CDR3 totals 14 residues. Per the germline V gene, CDR1 is SNHLY and CDR2 is FYNNEI. The chain's CDR3 is CASSVTSTGDTQYF. In DNA, the CDR3 is TGTGCCAGCAGTGTGACTAGTACGGGAGATACGCAGTATTTT. The full variable domain, completed using reference TRBV2 and TRBJ2-3, is EPEVTQTPSHQVTQMGQEVILRCVPISNHLYFYWYRQILGQKVEFLVSFYNNEISEKSEIFDDQFSVERPDGSNFTLKIRSTKLEDSAMYFCASSVTSTGDTQYFGPGTRLTVL.

This rearrangement joins TRBV4-1 to TRBJ2-3; 8 bases line up with TRBD2. Germline trimming cut 4 bases from V and 0 bases from J; bases unmatched to any gene: 9. CDR1 and CDR2 (germline): MGHRA, YSYEKL. The CDR3 is 17 amino acids. The CDR3 DNA sequence: TGCGCCAGCAGCCTCACGGGGGGGCCCCCAAGCACAGATACGCAGTATTTT. This encodes CASSLTGGPPSTDTQYF.

The chain joins TRBV2 to TRBJ2-6; D is undetermined. This CDR3 is built from 18 residues. CDR1 and CDR2 (germline): SNHLY, FYNNEI. V was cut by 3 bases and J by 2 bases, with 17 bases left in between. Written as DNA, the CDR3 is TGTGCCAGCAGTGACAGGTTCAGCCTTCGACCTGGGGCCAACGTCCTGACTTTC. Protein product: CASSDRFSLRPGANVLTF.

The V gene is TRBV5-6, the J gene TRBJ1-2, with 7 positions matching TRBD1. Germline V gives CDR1 SGHDT, CDR2 YYEEEE. J lost 2 bases, V lost 2 bases, and 3 bases had no gene match. CDR3 length: 14 amino acids. The DNA for the CDR3 is TGTGCCAGCAGCTTCTGGGACAGAAACTATGGCTACACCTTC. Translating gives CASSFWDRNYGYTF.

The chain employs TRBV6-5 and TRBJ2-5; D gene unclear. Between the trimmed V and J ends, which lost 5 bases and 10 bases, there was a span of 17 bases. The CDR3 length is 13 residues. CDR1 and CDR2 from the germline V gene are MNHEY and SVGAGI. The CDR3 bases are TGTGCCAGCAGTCCCACCAGGACCCGATTCCAGTACTTC. The encoded protein is CASSPTRTRFQYF.

This clone showed up just once. The V and J genes are TRBV4-1 and TRBJ1-5; D not resolved. There are 15 residues in the CDR3. Germline V gene lookup returns CDR1 MGHRA and CDR2 YSYEKL. The V and J ends lost 2 bases and 5 bases respectively, with 13 bases between them. CDR3 nucleotides: TGCGCCAGCAGCCAACAAGGGCGGAGGGATCAGCCCCAGCATTTT. It specifies CASSQQGRRDQPQHF.

This clone was detected only a few times. The chain is built from TRBV7-2 and TRBJ2-1; TRBD2 aligns across 16 bases. Germline trimming cut 1 base from V and 7 bases from J; bases unmatched to any gene: 10. The germline V gene encodes CDR1 SGHTA and CDR2 FQGNSA. The CDR3 totals 19 residues. The DNA of the CDR3 is TGTGCCAGCAGCTTAGATGGGACTAGCGGGGGGGCCCGGACGAATGAGCAGTTCTTC. Amino acid sequence: CASSLDGTSGGARTNEQFF.